One sample yielded the 15 T cell receptor beta chains listed below, sequenced in a study of cytomegalovirus exposure and HLA in healthy donors. The study ran its PCR with 60 Vbeta and 13 Jbeta primers. Here immunoSEQ multiplex PCR was the method, and the copy in TCRdb shows in-frame clones only, minus some. This sample's table has 100,000 to 150,000 clones. Sequencing was carried out using PBMCs. Receptors were obtained from a middle-aged man in good health and CMV-seronegative.

V gene TRBV5-1 combines with J gene TRBJ2-2, with TRBD1 matching 9 bases. The CDR3 consists of 16 residues. Per germline, CDR1 SGHRS and CDR2 YFSETQ. The trim removed 6 bases at V and 4 bases at J, leaving 10 bases unmatched. Written as DNA, the CDR3 is TGCGCCAGCACCCCCCCGGGACAGGGTTTCACCGGGGAGCTGTTTTTT. This translates into CASTPPGQGFTGELFF.

V gene TRBV5-1 combines with J gene TRBJ2-2; D remains ambiguous. This CDR3 region has 14 residues. CDR1 SGHRS and CDR2 YFSETQ come from the germline V gene. V gave up 0 bases and J gave up 7 bases, with 10 bases separating them. The CDR3 coding sequence is TGCGCCAGCAGCTTGGCTTTCGGTGGCGGGGAGCTGTTTTTT. The encoded protein is CASSLAFGGGELFF.

The chain couples TRBV13 to TRBJ2-1, with 7 bases identical to TRBD2. V lost 3 bases and J lost 2; bases outside the gene matches: 4. Germline CDR1 and CDR2: PRHDT and FYEKMQ (reference sequence). This CDR3 contains 15 residues. DNA for the CDR3: TGTGCCAGCAGCTTTACTAGCGAGCCCTACAATGAGCAGTTCTTC. Its protein product is CASSFTSEPYNEQFF.

The J gene is TRBJ2-7, the V gene TRBV28, with D possibly TRBD2 on 7 matching bases. The CDR3 is 15 residues long. CDR1 and CDR2 (germline): MDHEN, SYDVKM. Trimming shortened V by 5 bases and J by 0 bases, and 14 bases separated the two germline ends. The CDR3 region has the DNA TGTGCCAGCAGTGTGGGAGGGGGTTACTCCTACGAGCAGTACTTC. Its translation is CASSVGGGYSYEQYF. Full variable domain (remainder filled in from reference TRBV28 and TRBJ2-7): DVKVTQSSRYLVKRTGEKVFLECVQDMDHENMFWYRQDPGLGLRLIYFSYDVKMKEKGDIPEGYSVSREKKERFSLILESASTNQTSMYLCASSVGGGYSYEQYFGPGTRLTVT.

This chain connects TRBV28 to TRBJ2-7; 7 bases fit TRBD1. With V trimmed by 6 bases and J by 3 bases, 14 bases remained unmatched. Germline V lookup: CDR1 MDHEN, CDR2 SYDVKM. CDR3 size: 16 residues. The CDR3 DNA reads TGTGCCAGCAGACCCGCGTCCTTGGGACAGAACTACGAGCAGTACTTC. Translating it yields CASRPASLGQNYEQYF.

The rearrangement joins TRBV11-3 to TRBJ2-7, with 8 positions matching TRBD2. CDR3 size: 15 residues. The V and J ends lost 2 bases and 5 bases, in that order; junction bases with no gene match: 8. Germline V gene lookup returns CDR1 SGHNT and CDR2 YENEEA. The CDR3 sequence: CASSLMTGGSHEQYF. DNA for the CDR3: TGTGCCAGCAGCTTAATGACGGGAGGGAGCCACGAGCAGTACTTC.

This chain uses TRBV2 with TRBJ2-1; 9 bases align to TRBD1. The V and J ends lost 6 bases and 2 bases, in that order; junction bases with no gene match: 5. The CDR3 is made up of 15 amino acids. Germline CDR1 reads SNHLY; CDR2 reads FYNNEI. This CDR3 reads CASSGDRAAYNEQFF. CDR3 sequence (DNA): TGTGCCAGCAGCGGGGACAGGGCCGCCTACAATGAGCAGTTCTTC. The full variable domain, in which reference TRBV2 and TRBJ2-1 provide the parts outside the CDR3, is EPEVTQTPSHQVTQMGQEVILRCVPISNHLYFYWYRQILGQKVEFLVSFYNNEISEKSEIFDDQFSVERPDGSNFTLKIRSTKLEDSAMYFCASSGDRAAYNEQFFGPGTRLTVL.

This chain connects TRBV5-1 to TRBJ2-5, with D maybe TRBD2 (6 bases). The length of the CDR3 is 14 residues. Germline loops: CDR1 SGHRS, CDR2 YFSETQ. The V and J ends lost 2 bases and 2 bases respectively, with 10 bases between them. CDR3 coding DNA: TGCGCCAGCAGCTTAAGGGCGGGACAAGAGACCCAGTACTTC. Protein product: CASSLRAGQETQYF.

The rearrangement links TRBV5-4 to TRBJ2-3, with D maybe TRBD1 (6 bases). The CDR3 spans 15 residues. Germline lookup yields CDR1 SGHNT and CDR2 YYREEE (reference sequence). V lost 4 bases, J lost 1 base, and 13 bases lay in between. The CDR3 coding sequence is TGTGCCAGCAGCCGAAGGAGACAGGGCACAGATACGCAGTATTTT. This sequence encodes CASSRRRQGTDTQYF. Full variable domain (rest looked up from reference TRBV5-4 and TRBJ2-3): ETGVTQSPTHLIKTRGQQVTLRCSSQSGHNTVSWYQQALGQGPQFIFQYYREEENGRGNFPPRFSGLQFPNYSSELNVNALELDDSALYLCASSRRRQGTDTQYFGPGTRLTVL.

The rearrangement links TRBV11-2 to TRBJ2-5; 15 bases fit TRBD2. This CDR3 has 19 residues. Per the germline V gene, CDR1 is SGHAT and CDR2 is FQNNGV. J was trimmed by 4 bases and V by 5 bases; bases with no gene match: 14. The CDR3 here is CASSHYRRTSGRVGETQYF. Here the CDR3 DNA reads TGTGCCAGCAGCCATTATCGAAGGACTAGCGGGAGGGTTGGAGAGACCCAGTACTTC. Full variable domain (outside the CDR3, taken from reference TRBV11-2 and TRBJ2-5): EAGVAQSPRYKIIEKRQSVAFWCNPISGHATLYWYQQILGQGPKLLIQFQNNGVVDDSQLPKDRFSAERLKGVDSTLKIQPAKLEDSAVYLCASSHYRRTSGRVGETQYFGPGTRLLVL.

The genes are TRBV7-9 and TRBJ2-7; TRBD1 matches at 7 bases. The J segment lost 3 bases and the V segment lost 5 bases, leaving 4 bases of the junction unmatched. Per germline, CDR1 SEHNR and CDR2 FQNEAQ (reference sequence). CDR3 length equals 13 residues. CDR3 sequence (DNA): TGTGCCAGCAGCACCGGGACAGTCTACGAGCAGTACTTC. Translating gives CASSTGTVYEQYF. Drawing the rest from reference TRBV7-9 and TRBJ2-7, the complete variable domain is DTGVSQNPRHKITKRGQNVTFRCDPISEHNRLYWYRQTLGQGPEFLTYFQNEAQLEKSRLLSDRFSAERPKGSFSTLEIQRTEQGDSAMYLCASSTGTVYEQYFGPGTRLTVT.

The V call is TRBV7-3, the J call TRBJ2-1; D perhaps matches TRBD2 (5 bases). V was shortened by 5 bases and J by 10 bases, with 18 bases between the two germline ends. In germline, CDR1 is SGHTA, CDR2 FQGTGA. This CDR3 comprises 14 residues. Written as DNA, the CDR3 is TGTGCCAGCAGCCCTAACGGGGTTCCCTCCGAGCAGTTCTTC. It is translated as CASSPNGVPSEQFF.

V is TRBV14 and J is TRBJ2-1; no clear D. The CDR3 covers 11 residues. The V gene's germline CDR1 is SGHDN and CDR2 FVKESK. V gave up 0 bases and J gave up 10 bases, with 4 bases separating them. CDR3 residues: CASSQEREQFF. The CDR3 DNA sequence: TGTGCCAGCAGCCAAGAGCGAGAGCAGTTCTTC.

The chain is built from TRBV5-5 and TRBJ2-7; TRBD1 matches at 11 bases. The CDR3 covers 15 residues. V dropped 2 bases and J dropped 3; count of bases not matched to a gene: 4. CDR1 and CDR2 (germline): SGHKS, YYEKEE (reference sequence). In DNA form, the CDR3 reads TGTGCCAGCAGCTTCGCCGGGACAGGGGGCTACGAGCAGTACTTC. Its translation: CASSFAGTGGYEQYF.

The chain is built from TRBV5-6 and TRBJ1-3, with D uncertain. Germline CDR1 reads SGHDT; CDR2 reads YYEEEE. The CDR3 sequence is 16 residues long. V lost 0 bases and J lost 0, with 10 bases in between. The CDR3 DNA reads as TGTGCCAGCAGCTTGGGAACGGGAATCTCTGGAAACACCATATATTTT. The encoded protein is CASSLGTGISGNTIYF.